Following are 26 T cell receptor beta chains from one sample sequenced in a study of cytomegalovirus exposure and HLA in healthy donors. The PCR had 60 Vbeta and 13 Jbeta primers. Clones were read by immunoSEQ multiplex PCR, and TCRdb kept only the in-frame ones, dropping some. The table has some 150,000 clones, about four fifths seen once; the top ten hold around 1.5%. Sequencing input: PBMCs. The receptors derive from a male donor in good health and CMV-seronegative.

V is TRBV29-1 and J is TRBJ2-2; 12 positions agree with TRBD1. Trimming at V came to 6 bases and at J to 2 bases, leaving 4 bases not matched to a gene. The CDR3 is 15 amino acids. Per germline, CDR1 SQVTM and CDR2 ANQGSEA. For the CDR3, the DNA is TGCAGCGTCGGGGGACAGGGGGCAAACACCGGGGAGCTGTTTTTT. It specifies CSVGGQGANTGELFF.

The CDR3 DNA reads as TGTGCCAGCAGCTCCGCAGCCGGGACAGAGTACGAGCAGTACTTC. Amino acid sequence: CASSSAAGTEYEQYF. The chain has TRBV11-3 and TRBJ2-7; 7 bases are shared with TRBD1. Germline V gene data show CDR1 as SGHNT and CDR2 as YENEEA. The V segment lost 4 bases and the J segment 4 bases; nucleotides outside the gene matches: 10. CDR3 length equals 15 residues.

This clone was seen a few times. As DNA, the CDR3 is TGTGCCAGCAGCCTCATGATGGGGGGAATCACAGATACGCAGTATTTT. It is translated as CASSLMMGGITDTQYF. The rearrangement links TRBV14 to TRBJ2-3, with D maybe TRBD2 (6 bases). Germline CDR1 and CDR2: SGHDN and FVKESK. V lost 4 bases and J 2 bases, leaving 16 bases between the germline ends. This CDR3 contains 16 residues.

The chain uses TRBV6-4 and TRBJ1-6; TRBD1 is a possible D gene (6 bases). Germline V gives CDR1 MRHNA, CDR2 SNTAGT. V was pared by 3 bases and J by 9 bases, with 12 bases between. The CDR3 is 14 residues long. In DNA, the CDR3 is TGTGCCAGCAGTGATGGGGGCCCTGGTTCACCCCTCCACTTT. It specifies CASSDGGPGSPLHF.

This sequence joins TRBV6-5 and TRBJ1-1; weak D call: TRBD1 (5 bases). V was trimmed by 5 bases and J by 0 bases, leaving 13 bases between them. The CDR3 has 15 residues. CDR1 and CDR2 from the germline V gene are MNHEY and SVGAGI. CDR3 residues: CASSTKQDMNTEAFF. In DNA form, the CDR3 reads TGTGCCAGCAGTACTAAACAGGATATGAACACTGAAGCTTTCTTT.

The chain combines TRBV28 with TRBJ1-2; D is unresolved. The CDR3 consists of 12 residues. Germline-derived CDR1 and CDR2 are MDHEN and SYDVKM. Trimming pared 3 bases from V and 6 bases from J, leaving 8 bases between. CDR3 DNA sequence: TGTGCCAGCAGTTTCAGAAACCATGGCTACACCTTC. It codes for CASSFRNHGYTF.

The chain combines TRBV9 with TRBJ1-6; D uncertain. This CDR3 spans 14 amino acids. In germline, CDR1 is SGDLS, CDR2 YYNGEE. Trimming took 4 bases from V and 7 from J, leaving 12 bases between them. The CDR3 DNA reads TGTGCCAGCAGCCGATCGGGTGGCAATTCACCCCTCCACTTT. Residues: CASSRSGGNSPLHF. The variable domain in full, completed from reference TRBV9 and TRBJ1-6, reads DSGVTQTPKHLITATGQRVTLRCSPRSGDLSVYWYQQSLDQGLQFLIQYYNGEERAKGNILERFSAQQFPDLHSELNLSSLELGDSALYFCASSRSGGNSPLHFGNGTRLTVT.

This chain joins TRBV7-9 and TRBJ1-1, with 7 positions matching TRBD1. This CDR3 has 14 amino acids. V gave up 7 bases and J gave up 2 bases; unmatched junction bases: 7. Germline CDR1 and CDR2: SEHNR and FQNEAQ (reference sequence). The DNA for the CDR3 is TGTGCCAGCACCCCCCGACAGGGTAACACTGAAGCTTTCTTT. Translating gives CASTPRQGNTEAFF.

The chain combines TRBV5-5 with TRBJ2-1; 7 nucleotides match TRBD2. V shed 4 bases and J 0 bases; nucleotides not matched to a gene: 7. Germline values: CDR1 SGHKS, CDR2 YYEKEE (reference sequence). The CDR3 has 16 residues. The CDR3 DNA is TGTGCCAGCAGCCCCGGGGAGGGGAGCTCCTACAATGAGCAGTTCTTC. Its protein is CASSPGEGSSYNEQFF. The variable domain in full, completed from reference TRBV5-5 and TRBJ2-1, reads DAGVTQSPTHLIKTRGQQVTLRCSPISGHKSVSWYQQVLGQGPQFIFQYYEKEERGRGNFPDRFSARQFPNYSSELNVNALLLGDSALYLCASSPGEGSSYNEQFFGPGTRLTVL.

The rearrangement links TRBV11-2 to TRBJ2-7; tentative D call: TRBD2 (6 bases). The V gene's germline CDR1 is SGHAT and CDR2 FQNNGV. V lost 8 bases and J lost 3, with 17 bases in between. This CDR3 spans 14 amino acids. CDR3 nucleotide sequence: TGTGCCAGCGGACTTACTAGCACCCACTACGAGCAGTACTTC. Its protein is CASGLTSTHYEQYF.

This clone was seen more than once but under ten times. The V gene is TRBV15, the J gene TRBJ2-2; possibly TRBD2 for D (6 bases). The ends were cut back, 1 base at V and 0 bases at J, with 12 bases in the middle. CDR1 LNHNV and CDR2 YYDKDF come from the germline V gene (reference sequence). The CDR3 loop spans 17 amino acids. In DNA, the CDR3 is TGTGCCACCAGCAGAGCCGGAGGGATTACGAACACCGGGGAGCTGTTTTTT. Its translation is CATSRAGGITNTGELFF. Full variable domain (rest looked up from reference TRBV15 and TRBJ2-2): DAMVIQNPRYQVTQFGKPVTLSCSQTLNHNVMYWYQQKSSQAPKLLFHYYDKDFNNEADTPDNFQSRRPNTSFCFLDIRSPGLGDTAMYLCATSRAGGITNTGELFFGEGSRLTVL.

Points on this clone: The germline gene is not matched at one end of the junction; a read error may be the cause. The chain recombines TRBV5-1 with TRBJ2-2, with TRBD1 matching 7 bases. Germline V CDR1 and CDR2: SGHRS, YFSETQ. CDR3 length: 17 amino acids. Here the CDR3 DNA reads TGCGTCAGCAGCTTGAATCCGACAGGGAAATACGCCGGGGAGCTGTTTTTT. It is translated as CVSSLNPTGKYAGELFF.

The chain is built from TRBV20-1 and TRBJ2-2, with no clear D. The CDR3 is made up of 11 amino acids. Trimming removed 3 bases from V and 6 bases from J, with 5 bases in between. Germline lookup yields CDR1 DFQATT and CDR2 SNEGSKA (reference sequence). CDR3 DNA sequence: TGCAGTGCTAGTTCTCCCGGGGAGCTGTTTTTT. The encoded protein is CSASSPGELFF.

This clone has only a few counts. The rearrangement joins TRBV27 to TRBJ2-3; 9 bases are a match to TRBD2. The CDR3 covers 18 residues. From germline, CDR1 is MNHEY and CDR2 SMNVEV (reference sequence). V lost 2 bases to trimming and J lost 2 bases; unmatched junction nucleotides: 11. In DNA form, the CDR3 reads TGTGCCAGCAGTTTACCCCGCTCCGAGCGGGAGGACACAGATACGCAGTATTTT. Amino acids: CASSLPRSEREDTDTQYF.

The rearrangement joins TRBV6-4 to TRBJ1-1, with D perhaps TRBD1 (6 bases). The CDR3 runs 14 residues. V lost 4 bases, J lost 5 bases, and 14 bases lay in between. Germline loops: CDR1 MRHNA, CDR2 SNTAGT. The CDR3 coding sequence is TGTGCCAGCAGTGCAGGGGCCGGGGGGACTGAAGCTTTCTTT. Amino acid sequence: CASSAGAGGTEAFF.

V gene TRBV6-1 combines with J gene TRBJ1-5; D unclear. Germline V CDR1 and CDR2: MNHNS, SASEGT. The CDR3 loop spans 16 amino acids. Trimming took 4 bases from V and 0 from J, leaving 13 bases between them. The CDR3 here is CASSARPAGSNQPQHF. The CDR3 region has the DNA TGTGCCAGCAGTGCCCGGCCGGCGGGTAGCAATCAGCCCCAGCATTTT.

Comments on this clone: The sample contains more than one DNA sequence encoding this CDR3. As DNA, the CDR3 is TGTGCCAGCAGCTTCAGGGATCGGAACACTGAAGCTTTCTTT. It encodes CASSFRDRNTEAFF. The chain combines TRBV5-4 with TRBJ1-1; tentative D call: TRBD1 (5 bases). CDR3 size: 14 residues. Germline V lookup: CDR1 SGHNT, CDR2 YYREEE (reference sequence). Trimming removed 2 bases at V and 1 base at J, with 9 bases between.

This clone occurred once. The rearrangement uses TRBV4-2 and TRBJ1-2; maybe TRBD1 (5 bases). V lost 2 bases, J lost 8 bases, and 15 bases lay in between. Germline V CDR1 and CDR2: LGHNA, YNFKEQ. The CDR3 is made up of 14 amino acids. The CDR3 sequence: CASSQSTAMGGYTF. In nucleotides, the CDR3 is TGTGCCAGCAGCCAATCGACAGCCATGGGGGGCTACACCTTC.

The CDR3 sequence: CASSGAGALEQYF. CDR3 DNA sequence: TGTGCCAGCAGCGGGGCGGGAGCTCTCGAGCAGTACTTC. The chain employs TRBV7-2 and TRBJ2-7; 7 positions match TRBD2. Germline V lookup: CDR1 SGHTA, CDR2 FQGNSA. The trim removed 5 bases at V and 6 bases at J, leaving 7 bases unmatched. The CDR3 spans 13 residues.

This clone was seen more than once but under ten times. The chain joins TRBV7-2 to TRBJ1-5, with a tentative D call TRBD1 (6 bases). The CDR3 totals 13 residues. Trimming took off 3 bases at V and 6 bases at J, with 9 bases between the two ends. The V gene's germline CDR1 is SGHTA and CDR2 FQGNSA. CDR3 nucleotides: TGTGCCAGCAGCTTTACAGGGCTTCAGCCCCAGCATTTT. Translating gives CASSFTGLQPQHF. The variable domain in full, completed from reference TRBV7-2 and TRBJ1-5, reads GAGVSQSPSNKVTEKGKDVELRCDPISGHTALYWYRQSLGQGLEFLIYFQGNSAPDKSGLPSDRFSAERTGGSVSTLTIQRTQQEDSAVYLCASSFTGLQPQHFGDGTRLSIL.

This clone was found a few times. The V gene is TRBV6-6, the J gene TRBJ1-3; D might be TRBD1 (6 bases). Per germline, CDR1 MNHNY and CDR2 SVGAGI (reference sequence). The V and J ends lost 4 bases and 0 bases respectively, with 10 bases between them. CDR3 size: 15 residues. As DNA, the CDR3 is TGTGCCAGCAGTTCGACAGGTTTCTCTGGAAACACCATATATTTT. This translates into CASSSTGFSGNTIYF.

The gene calls are TRBV5-1 and TRBJ2-5, with 7 positions matching TRBD1. The DNA end is a closer match to TRBJ2-7, so the J assignment may be wrong. The CDR3 is 14 amino acids. The germline gives CDR1 SGHRS, CDR2 YFSETQ. The CDR3: CASSSTGTAYEQYF. CDR3 DNA sequence: TGCGCCAGCAGCTCCACCGGGACAGCCTACGAGCAGTACTTC.

The chain carries TRBV5-1 and TRBJ1-4; maybe TRBD1 (5 bases). Looked up from germline, CDR1 is SGHRS and CDR2 is YFSETQ. The CDR3 is 16 residues long. The V gene lost 6 bases and the J gene lost 0 bases, with 15 bases spanning the gap. CDR3 amino acids: CASNPLGGSTNEKLFF. The CDR3 DNA sequence: TGCGCCAGCAACCCTTTGGGGGGATCAACTAATGAAAAACTGTTTTTT.

The chain couples TRBV15 to TRBJ1-4; TRBD1 matches 9 bases. Germline CDR1 is LNHNV and CDR2 is YYDKDF (reference sequence). The V segment lost 5 bases and the J segment 7 bases; nucleotides outside the gene matches: 2. The CDR3 covers 13 residues. As DNA, the CDR3 is TGTGCCACCAGCGGGACAGGGACTGAAAAACTGTTTTTT. It translates to CATSGTGTEKLFF.

The V gene is TRBV9, the J gene TRBJ1-5; D might be TRBD1 (6 bases). V was shortened by 4 bases and J by 0 bases, with 11 bases between the two germline ends. The CDR3 is 15 amino acids. Germline lookup yields CDR1 SGDLS and CDR2 YYNGEE. The CDR3 sequence: CASSPGQDSNQPQHF. CDR3 bases: TGTGCCAGCAGCCCGGGACAAGATAGCAATCAGCCCCAGCATTTT.

V gene TRBV5-4 combines with J gene TRBJ2-3; TRBD2 is a possible D gene (7 bases). Germline lookup yields CDR1 SGHNT and CDR2 YYREEE (reference sequence). The length of the CDR3 is 15 residues. With 4 bases removed from V and 2 bases from J, the gap between germline ends came to 14 bases. CDR3: CASSQTGGSTDTQYF. CDR3 DNA: TGTGCCAGCAGCCAAACGGGGGGCTCCACAGATACGCAGTATTTT.